Shown below are 8 T cell receptor beta chains from a single sample sequenced in a study of CD8 T cells in ankylosing spondylitis (dated by TCRdb to about 2017). Libraries were made using 5' RACE. Instrument used: Illumina HiSeq 2500. In-frame beta chains were kept once TCRdb had trimmed the public reads at Q25 with fastp and called clones with MiXCR. For every CDR3 protein sequence, its rows merge into one entry that carries the most common genes and DNA. The sample table contains over 100,000 distinct CDR3 sequences; only one count was recorded for 9.5% to 12% of them. Clones ranked in the top ten supply about 4% of the sample. The sequenced sample consisted of blood, either unsorted or a sorted T cell fraction (not recorded which). The receptors stem from a female donor with ankylosing spondylitis or in good health (not recorded which).

The gene calls are TRBV4-1 and TRBJ2-5; 7 bases fit TRBD2. From germline, CDR1 is MGHRA and CDR2 YSYEKL. This CDR3 region has 14 residues. The trim removed 2 bases at V and 2 bases at J, leaving 2 bases unmatched. CDR3 bases: TGCGCCAGCAGCCAAACTAGCGAGCAAGAGACCCAGTACTTC. Amino acids: CASSQTSEQETQYF.

There are a few counts of this clonotype. The chain joins TRBV20-1 to TRBJ2-3; 9 bases are a match to TRBD2. This CDR3 is 14 amino acids long. The germline V gene encodes CDR1 DFQATT and CDR2 SNEGSKA (reference sequence). J gave up 4 bases and V 6 bases, and 8 bases lay outside the gene matches. In DNA, the CDR3 is TGCAGTGCCTCAAGAGCGGGAGGTGCAGATACGCAGTATTTT. The encoded protein is CSASRAGGADTQYF.

This clonotype was seen many times. The rearrangement joins TRBV2 to TRBJ2-2; 13 bases are shared with TRBD2. CDR1 and CDR2 from the germline V gene are SNHLY and FYNNEI. The CDR3 has 16 residues. Unmatched junction bases numbered 2, after V lost 7 bases and J lost 0 bases. The CDR3 sequence: CASTLAGGTNTGELFF. CDR3 DNA: TGTGCCAGCACACTAGCGGGGGGGACGAACACCGGGGAGCTGTTTTTT.

The rearrangement uses TRBV11-2 and TRBJ2-7, with TRBD2 matching over 9 bases. The trim removed 1 base at V and 3 bases at J, leaving 4 bases unmatched. Germline CDR1 SGHAT, CDR2 FQNNGV. The CDR3 covers 15 residues. The CDR3 protein is CASSLGAGGNYEQYF. CDR3 in DNA: TGTGCCAGCAGCTTAGGAGCGGGGGGCAACTACGAGCAGTACTTC.

This clonotype was counted at least ten times. Germline and junction disagree at one end, which may indicate a read error. This chain uses TRBV6-2 or TRBV6-3 with TRBJ2-6; D remains unclear. The germline gives CDR1 MNHEY, CDR2 SVGEGT. The CDR3 contains 18 residues. For the CDR3, the DNA is TGTGCCAGCACTTACGCCATCGGAAGAAACTCTGGGGCCAACGTCCTGACTTTC. Residues: CASTYAIGRNSGANVLTF.

Details on this clonotype: An end of the junction differs from the germline gene, which may be a read error. V gene TRBV7-2 combines with J gene TRBJ1-3; possible D gene TRBD1, 5 bases. Germline loops: CDR1 SGHTA, CDR2 FQGNSA. The CDR3 is made up of 15 amino acids. The CDR3 coding sequence is TGTGCCAGCAGTTTAGGGGAGAGGAGGGGAAACACCATATATTTT. Translated, it gives CASSLGERRGNTIYF. Full variable domain (missing parts from reference TRBV7-2 and TRBJ1-3): GAGVSQSPSNKVTEKGKDVELRCDPISGHTALYWYRQSLGQGLEFLIYFQGNSAPDKSGLPSDRFSAERTGGSVSTLTIQRTQQEDSAVYLCASSLGERRGNTIYFGEGSWLTVV.

This clonotype was recorded many times. The chain joins TRBV12-3 or TRBV12-4 to TRBJ1-1, with D possibly matching TRBD1 (5 bases). This CDR3 spans 13 amino acids. V lost 6 bases to trimming and J lost 12 bases, with 20 bases between them. The chain's CDR3 is CASSSTGIEVTFF. CDR3 bases: TGTGCCAGCAGCTCCACAGGTATCGAGGTAACTTTCTTT.

This clonotype has a handful of counts. The chain employs TRBV15 and TRBJ1-4; D gene unclear. The germline V gene encodes CDR1 LNHNV and CDR2 YYDKDF (reference sequence). Trimming shortened V by 11 bases and J by 8 bases, and 18 bases separated the two germline ends. The CDR3 loop spans 13 amino acids. The CDR3 sequence: CAVRRGLGEKLFF. The CDR3, as DNA: TGTGCCGTCAGAAGAGGCCTTGGCGAAAAACTGTTTTTT.